The 30 T cell receptor beta chains in this list originate from one sample, sequenced in a study of T cells after yellow fever vaccination. TCRdb reprocessed the 5' RACE reads with MiXCR, giving one entry per CDR3 protein. The table shows 360,000 or so distinct CDR3 sequences, with roughly 11% occurring only once. This specimen was PBMCs, taken on the day of the first yellow fever vaccination. These receptors were collected from a man aged 18 to 30 who received the YFV17D yellow fever vaccine.

This clonotype was detected many times. The rearrangement joins TRBV20-1 to TRBJ2-7, with D tentatively TRBD1 (5 bases). With 7 bases removed from V and 3 bases from J, the gap between germline ends came to 10 bases. The V gene's germline CDR1 is DFQATT and CDR2 SNEGSKA (reference sequence). CDR3 length equals 11 residues. CDR3 region: CSVSGNYEQYF. The CDR3, as DNA: TGCAGTGTCTCAGGGAACTACGAGCAGTACTTC.

This clonotype was counted between two and nine times. This chain's CDR3 is CASSPSGGPWYNEQFF. For the CDR3, the DNA is TGTGCCAGCAGCCCTAGCGGGGGACCCTGGTACAATGAGCAGTTCTTC. The chain employs TRBV3-1 and TRBJ2-1; 10 bases match TRBD2. With V trimmed by 4 bases and J by 4 bases, 7 bases remained unmatched. CDR1 and CDR2 from the germline V gene are LGHDT and YNNKEL (reference sequence). The CDR3 has 16 residues.

The J gene is TRBJ2-4, the V gene TRBV19, with 10 bases that match TRBD2. Germline trimming cut 5 bases from V and 4 bases from J; bases unmatched to any gene: 8. Germline V gene lookup returns CDR1 LNHDA and CDR2 SQIVND (reference sequence). This CDR3 has 16 amino acids. The CDR3 bases are TGTGCCAGTAGTGCCGGACTAGCGGACTCTAAAAACATTCAGTACTTC. It codes for CASSAGLADSKNIQYF.

The chain uses TRBV29-1 and TRBJ1-2, with TRBD1 identical over 10 bases. The junction had 4 bases not matched to a gene; V was cut back by 6 bases and J by 3 bases. CDR3 length equals 13 residues. CDR1 SQVTM and CDR2 ANQGSEA come from the germline V gene. For the CDR3, the DNA is TGCAGCGTGGGCGGACAGGGGGACTATGGCTACACCTTC. This gives the protein CSVGGQGDYGYTF. The variable domain in full, completed from reference TRBV29-1 and TRBJ1-2, reads SAVISQKPSRDICQRGTSLTIQCQVDSQVTMMFWYRQQPGQSLTLIATANQGSEATYESGFVIDKFPISRPNLTFSTLTVSNMSPEDSSIYLCSVGGQGDYGYTFGSGTRLTVV.

The CDR3 nucleotides are TGTGCCAGCATCCCTCCCGGAAGCACAGATACGCAGTATTTT. Translating gives CASIPPGSTDTQYF. This sequence joins TRBV5-4 and TRBJ2-3; D uncertain. V was clipped by 6 bases and J by 0 bases, with 11 bases between them. The CDR3 consists of 14 residues. The germline CDR1 and CDR2 sequences are SGHNT and YYREEE (reference sequence).

This clonotype was found a few times. The chain is built from TRBV5-1 and TRBJ2-5, with D perhaps matching TRBD1 or TRBD2 (5 bases each). CDR3 size: 14 residues. CDR1 is SGHRS and CDR2 is YFSETQ in the germline V gene. The ends were cut back, 3 bases at V and 6 bases at J, with 15 bases in the middle. This chain's CDR3 is CASSSGTGRQTQYF. The DNA for the CDR3 is TGCGCCAGCAGCTCTGGGACGGGGCGCCAGACCCAGTACTTC.

The chain employs TRBV20-1 and TRBJ2-1, with 11 bases fitting TRBD2. CDR3 length: 15 amino acids. Germline values: CDR1 DFQATT, CDR2 SNEGSKA (reference sequence). J gave up 2 bases and V 5 bases, and 5 bases lay outside the gene matches. The CDR3: CSARLAGRTYNEQFF. CDR3 coding DNA: TGCAGTGCTCGACTAGCGGGGAGAACCTACAATGAGCAGTTCTTC.

The V and J genes are TRBV5-6 and TRBJ1-5; D is uncertain. This CDR3 has 12 amino acids. The germline V gene has CDR1 SGHDT and CDR2 YYEEEE. V was cut by 2 bases and J by 11 bases, with 11 bases left in between. CDR3 DNA sequence: TGTGCCAGCAGCTTAGGTTGGGGTTCCCAGCATTTT. This encodes CASSLGWGSQHF.

V and J are TRBV29-1 and TRBJ2-5, with D maybe TRBD1 (5 bases). CDR3 length: 14 residues. The V gene's germline CDR1 is SQVTM and CDR2 ANQGSEA. With 6 bases removed from V and 5 bases from J, the gap between germline ends came to 19 bases. The CDR3 region has the DNA TGCAGCGTGTTTTGGCTGGGGCGGTGGGAGACCCAGTACTTC. This codes for CSVFWLGRWETQYF. Combining the CDR3 with reference TRBV29-1 and TRBJ2-5 gives the whole variable domain SAVISQKPSRDICQRGTSLTIQCQVDSQVTMMFWYRQQPGQSLTLIATANQGSEATYESGFVIDKFPISRPNLTFSTLTVSNMSPEDSSIYLCSVFWLGRWETQYFGPGTRLLVL.

The chain links TRBV6-6 to TRBJ1-1; tentative D call: TRBD1 (5 bases). CDR1 is MNHNY, CDR2 SVGAGI, per germline (reference sequence). The CDR3 consists of 12 residues. V was trimmed by 7 bases and J by 5 bases, leaving 11 bases between them. CDR3 coding DNA: TGTGCCAGCAACGAACAGGTTACTGAAGCTTTCTTT. The encoded protein is CASNEQVTEAFF.

The chain uses TRBV10-3 and TRBJ2-7; D is possibly TRBD1 (6 bases). Germline V gene lookup returns CDR1 ENHRY and CDR2 SYGVKD. The CDR3 covers 18 residues. Trimming took off 6 bases at V and 0 bases at J, with 24 bases between the two ends. The CDR3 here is CAIRANRVFYVPSYEQYF. CDR3 sequence (DNA): TGTGCCATCAGAGCAAACAGGGTTTTTTATGTCCCCTCCTACGAGCAGTACTTC.

This clonotype was seen a few times. The chain recombines TRBV19 with TRBJ1-4, with a tentative D call TRBD1 (5 bases). Trimming removed 9 bases at V and 7 bases at J, with 24 bases between. The length of the CDR3 is 16 residues. Germline assignment: CDR1 LNHDA and CDR2 SQIVND (reference sequence). This CDR3 is CASRRGGLVIGEKLFF. The CDR3 DNA follows: TGTGCCAGCCGCCGGGGGGGTCTCGTAATTGGTGAAAAACTGTTTTTT. The full variable domain, in which reference TRBV19 and TRBJ1-4 provide the parts outside the CDR3, is DGGITQSPKYLFRKEGQNVTLSCEQNLNHDAMYWYRQDPGQGLRLIYYSQIVNDFQKGDIAEGYSVSREKKESFPLTVTSAQKNPTAFYLCASRRGGLVIGEKLFFGSGTQLSVL.

This chain joins TRBV20-1 and TRBJ1-6; D is uncertain. The CDR3 has 16 amino acids. Trimming removed 0 bases from V and 0 bases from J, with 9 bases in between. Germline V lookup: CDR1 DFQATT, CDR2 SNEGSKA (reference sequence). In DNA, the CDR3 is TGCAGTGCTAGAGATCGTGGAGCCTCCTATAATTCACCCCTCCACTTT. Its protein is CSARDRGASYNSPLHF.

The chain's CDR3 is CASSHRAGKTDTQYF. DNA of the CDR3: TGCGCCAGCAGCCATCGGGCGGGGAAAACAGATACGCAGTATTTT. The chain joins TRBV4-1 to TRBJ2-3, with TRBD2 as a possible D gene (6 bases). Trimming removed 3 bases from V and 3 bases from J, with 13 bases in between. The CDR3 has 15 residues. CDR1 and CDR2 (germline): MGHRA, YSYEKL.

The CDR3 DNA reads as TGTGCCAGCAGCTCGGACAGAGATGGGGTCCTGACTTTC. Translating gives CASSSDRDGVLTF. The J gene is TRBJ2-6, the V gene TRBV5-8; D is possibly TRBD1 (6 bases). The CDR3 runs 13 residues. CDR1 SGHTS and CDR2 YDEGEE come from the germline V gene. Trimming took off 3 bases at V and 13 bases at J, with 14 bases between the two ends.

The chain joins TRBV4-2 to TRBJ1-4; D remains unclear. The CDR3 loop spans 17 amino acids. The V gene's germline CDR1 is LGHNA and CDR2 YNFKEQ. V lost 1 base and J lost 11, with 23 bases in between. The CDR3 loop is CASSQGVRDGGNLKLFF. The CDR3 coding sequence is TGTGCCAGCAGCCAAGGGGTCCGCGACGGCGGGAACCTGAAACTGTTTTTT.

This clonotype was observed at least ten times. The chain is built from TRBV5-6 and TRBJ2-7; D not certain. The CDR3 totals 12 residues. The germline gives CDR1 SGHDT, CDR2 YYEEEE. V lost 0 bases to trimming and J lost 2 bases, with 3 bases between them. The CDR3 DNA reads as TGTGCCAGCAGCTTGGGGGCCTACGAGCAGTACGTC. Amino acid sequence: CASSLGAYEQYV.

This clonotype was picked up a small number of times. This chain uses TRBV28 with TRBJ1-1; TRBD1 aligns across 7 bases. CDR3 size: 13 residues. Germline CDR1 and CDR2: MDHEN and SYDVKM. J was trimmed by 6 bases and V by 5 bases; bases with no gene match: 6. CDR3 sequence (DNA): TGTGCCAGCAGTGCACAGGGGTTCGCTGAAGCTTTCTTT. It specifies CASSAQGFAEAFF.

In its sample, this clonotype was seen many times. This sequence joins TRBV5-1 and TRBJ2-7; the D gene is possibly TRBD2 (5 bases). CDR1 and CDR2 (germline): SGHRS, YFSETQ. The CDR3 contains 13 residues. Here the CDR3 reads CASSLEGSYEQYV. The DNA for the CDR3 is TGTGCCAGCAGCTTAGAGGGCAGCTACGAGCAGTACGTC.

This clonotype was recorded a few times. The chain couples TRBV5-1 to TRBJ2-5, with D perhaps being TRBD1 or TRBD2 (5 bases each). Germline V lookup: CDR1 SGHRS, CDR2 YFSETQ. This CDR3 region has 16 residues. Trimming took off 4 bases at V and 5 bases at J, with 21 bases between the two ends. The CDR3 nucleotides read TGCGCCAGCAGCCGAACAGATCGCCGGGACGGGGAGACCCAGTACTTC. This encodes CASSRTDRRDGETQYF.

This clonotype was counted only a few times. V is TRBV11-1 and J is TRBJ2-1, with a weak D call TRBD1 (5 bases). The CDR3 extends over 18 amino acids. The ends were cut back, 1 base at V and 5 bases at J, with 21 bases in the middle. From germline, CDR1 is SGHAT and CDR2 FQDESV (reference sequence). The CDR3 DNA reads as TGTGCCAGCAGCTTAGGGCTGATGGGGCAGAAGATTCACAATGAGCAGTTCTTC. Its protein is CASSLGLMGQKIHNEQFF. The full variable domain, in which reference TRBV11-1 and TRBJ2-1 provide the parts outside the CDR3, is EAEVAQSPRYKITEKSQAVAFWCDPISGHATLYWYRQILGQGPELLVQFQDESVVDDSQLPKDRFSAERLKGVDSTLKIQPAELGDSAMYLCASSLGLMGQKIHNEQFFGPGTRLTVL.

V is TRBV10-2 and J is TRBJ2-1; 8 nucleotides agree with TRBD2. Germline V lookup: CDR1 WSHSY, CDR2 SAAADI. CDR3 length: 17 residues. J gave up 9 bases and V 6 bases, and 19 bases lay outside the gene matches. The CDR3 DNA sequence: TGCGCCAGCAGAACAGAAAAGCGGGGGTCGAAGAGGGGTGAGCAGTTCTTC. Translating gives CASRTEKRGSKRGEQFF.

The chain uses TRBV12-3 or TRBV12-4 and TRBJ2-7; D perhaps matches TRBD2 (6 bases). The ends were cut back, 3 bases at V and 5 bases at J, with 17 bases in the middle. This CDR3 has 15 residues. The CDR3 spells CASSLVTRPPHEQYF. CDR3 nucleotide sequence: TGTGCCAGCAGTTTGGTGACTAGGCCCCCTCACGAGCAGTACTTC.

The chain recombines TRBV4-3 with TRBJ1-1, with unresolved D. From germline, CDR1 is LGHNA and CDR2 YSLEER. This CDR3 region has 14 residues. The ends were cut back, 1 base at V and 3 bases at J, with 9 bases in the middle. CDR3 DNA: TGCGCCAGCAGCCAAGTGGGCAGCCACACTGAAGCTTTCTTT. It is translated as CASSQVGSHTEAFF.

The chain combines TRBV18 with TRBJ1-4; D not certain. This CDR3 spans 14 amino acids. V shed 2 bases and J shed 11 bases, with 15 bases lying between them. CDR1 is KGHSH, CDR2 LQKENI, per germline. The CDR3 sequence: CASSPRTDGEKLFF. In nucleotides, the CDR3 is TGTGCCAGCTCACCAAGAACGGACGGCGAGAAACTGTTTTTT. The full variable domain, its missing parts supplied by reference TRBV18 and TRBJ1-4, is NAGVMQNPRHLVRRRGQEARLRCSPMKGHSHVYWYRQLPEEGLKFMVYLQKENIIDESGMPKERFSAEFPKEGPSILRIQQVVRGDSAAYFCASSPRTDGEKLFFGSGTQLSVL.

The chain joins TRBV7-2 to TRBJ1-5; 10 positions match TRBD1. Germline trimming cut 1 base from V and 7 bases from J; bases unmatched to any gene: 4. Germline CDR1 and CDR2: SGHTA and FQGNSA. The CDR3 spans 15 residues. CDR3 sequence (DNA): TGTGCCAGCAGCTTAGGACAGGGGGCCCGGCAGCCCCAGCATTTT. This encodes CASSLGQGARQPQHF.

This clonotype turned up a few times. The chain links TRBV5-1 to TRBJ2-1, with TRBD2 identical over 14 bases. V was clipped by 8 bases and J by 14 bases; unmatched bases: 12. This CDR3 is 14 amino acids long. The germline V gene has CDR1 SGHRS and CDR2 YFSETQ. The CDR3 nucleotides are TGCGCCAGTATGACTAGCGGGGGGGCTGGAGAAGAGTTCTTC. Amino acids: CASMTSGGAGEEFF.

The J gene is TRBJ1-4, the V gene TRBV6-5; 10 nucleotides match TRBD1. CDR3 size: 15 residues. Germline V CDR1 and CDR2: MNHEY, SVGAGI. Germline trimming cut 4 bases from V and 7 bases from J; bases unmatched to any gene: 6. The CDR3 loop reads CASSSWTGGSEKLFF. CDR3 DNA: TGTGCCAGCAGTTCCTGGACAGGGGGGAGTGAAAAACTGTTTTTT.

In this sample, this clonotype turned up many times. V gene TRBV6-4 combines with J gene TRBJ2-5; D remains unclear. The CDR3 runs 13 residues. Germline V gene lookup returns CDR1 MRHNA and CDR2 SNTAGT. The V end lost 5 bases, the J end lost 1 base, and 8 bases lay between the germline ends. Here the CDR3 reads CASSPSPQETQYF. The CDR3 DNA is TGTGCCAGCAGTCCCTCGCCCCAAGAGACCCAGTACTTC.

This clonotype was counted many times. The chain links TRBV5-1 to TRBJ2-3, with D hard to call. With 0 bases removed from V and 2 bases from J, the gap between germline ends came to 7 bases. The CDR3 length is 14 residues. The germline V gene has CDR1 SGHRS and CDR2 YFSETQ. The CDR3 DNA is TGCGCCAGCAGCTTGGGGGAAATCACAGATACGCAGTATTTT. This sequence encodes CASSLGEITDTQYF. Supplemented by reference TRBV5-1 and TRBJ2-3, the full variable domain reads KAGVTQTPRYLIKTRGQQVTLSCSPISGHRSVSWYQQTPGQGLQFLFEYFSETQRNKGNFPGRFSGRQFSNSRSEMNVSTLELGDSALYLCASSLGEITDTQYFGPGTRLTVL.